The 14 T cell receptor beta chains reported below all come from one sample, sequenced in a study of blood T cell repertoires in COVID-19. TCRdb keeps only in-frame clones here, not all; method: immunoSEQ multiplex PCR. The sample consists of roughly 330,000 clones, roughly 82% of them appearing once. The sequencing input was peripheral blood. The origin of the receptors is a woman aged 45-65 years with acute or convalescent COVID-19.

This chain links TRBV5-3 with TRBJ1-2, with TRBD1 identical over 8 bases. TRBV5-3 belongs to the ORF category, with a function that is uncertain. The CDR3 is 14 residues long. The V gene end was trimmed by 4 bases and the J gene end by 3 bases; junction bases not matched to a gene: 5. DNA for the CDR3: TGTGCCAGAAGCCCCGACAGGGGTGACTATGGCTACACCTTC. Its protein is CARSPDRGDYGYTF.

The rearrangement links TRBV6-1 to TRBJ1-5, with D tentatively TRBD1 (5 bases). Germline V CDR1 and CDR2: MNHNS, SASEGT. Trimming took off 1 base at V and 1 base at J, with 11 bases between the two ends. The CDR3 covers 16 residues. The CDR3: CASSEEFSGSNQPQHF. The CDR3 DNA follows: TGTGCCAGCAGTGAAGAGTTTTCAGGGAGCAATCAGCCCCAGCATTTT.

The chain uses TRBV7-2 and TRBJ1-2; weak D call: TRBD1 (5 bases). Germline V lookup: CDR1 SGHTA, CDR2 FQGNSA. The CDR3 has 15 amino acids. V was cut by 5 bases and J by 5 bases, with 18 bases left in between. In nucleotides, the CDR3 is TGTGCCAGCAGCCAAAGTGTCCAGGGCTCATATGGCTACACCTTC. Translating gives CASSQSVQGSYGYTF.

This clone has only a few counts. The genes are TRBV2 and TRBJ2-5; 9 bases agree with TRBD2. V dropped 7 bases and J dropped 5; count of bases not matched to a gene: 5. CDR1 is SNHLY, CDR2 FYNNEI, per germline. The CDR3 spans 13 residues. CDR3 DNA: TGTGCCAGCATGGGACTAGCCGGGGAGACCCAGTACTTC. Translation: CASMGLAGETQYF. The full variable domain, completed using reference TRBV2 and TRBJ2-5, is EPEVTQTPSHQVTQMGQEVILRCVPISNHLYFYWYRQILGQKVEFLVSFYNNEISEKSEIFDDQFSVERPDGSNFTLKIRSTKLEDSAMYFCASMGLAGETQYFGPGTRLLVL.

The V gene is TRBV9, the J gene TRBJ2-3, with D possibly TRBD2 on 5 matching bases. The V gene's germline CDR1 is SGDLS and CDR2 YYNGEE. This CDR3 has 16 amino acids. Trimming took 0 bases from V and 5 from J, leaving 16 bases between them. The DNA of the CDR3 is TGTGCCAGCAGCGTAGGTAGTCTAGCAGAGGTAGATACGCAGTATTTT. This gives the protein CASSVGSLAEVDTQYF.

CDR3 nucleotides: TGTGCCAGCAGAAGCCGGGACAGGGGTTGGGGTGAGCAGTTCTTC. Translated: CASRSRDRGWGEQFF. V gene TRBV6-5 combines with J gene TRBJ2-1; 10 bases match TRBD1. CDR1 MNHEY and CDR2 SVGAGI come from the germline V gene. The CDR3 extends over 15 amino acids. V was pared by 6 bases and J by 9 bases, with 11 bases of the junction left unmatched.

V and J are TRBV19 and TRBJ2-5; the match to TRBD2 covers 9 bases. Germline V gene data show CDR1 as LNHDA and CDR2 as SQIVND (reference sequence). The J segment lost 5 bases and the V segment lost 5 bases, leaving 12 bases of the junction unmatched. This CDR3 is 16 amino acids long. The CDR3 spells CASSFVRSGRYETQYF. The DNA of the CDR3 is TGTGCCAGTAGTTTCGTCCGTAGCGGGAGATATGAGACCCAGTACTTC.

The CDR3 DNA sequence: TGTGCCAGTAGTATAGCCCCGGGAAATGTCTACGAGCAGTACTTC. Translation gives CASSIAPGNVYEQYF. This chain connects TRBV19 to TRBJ2-7, with a tentative D call TRBD2 (5 bases). The V gene lost 1 base and the J gene lost 3 bases, with 13 bases spanning the gap. The germline CDR1 and CDR2 sequences are LNHDA and SQIVND (reference sequence). This CDR3 is 15 amino acids long.

The rearrangement links TRBV6-2 or TRBV6-3 to TRBJ1-5; D is perhaps TRBD1 (6 bases). This CDR3 is 17 amino acids long. The V end lost 4 bases, the J end lost 3 bases, and 19 bases lay between the germline ends. Germline V lookup: CDR1 MNHEY, CDR2 SVGEGT. The CDR3 bases are TGTGCCAGCAGTTTCAACAGGGCTCTACCTTTCAATCAGCCCCAGCATTTT. It codes for CASSFNRALPFNQPQHF.

The chain recombines TRBV27 with TRBJ1-3, with TRBD1 as a possible D gene (5 bases). This CDR3 is built from 15 residues. The ends were cut back, 6 bases at V and 4 bases at J, with 16 bases in the middle. The V gene's germline CDR1 is MNHEY and CDR2 SMNVEV (reference sequence). The DNA of the CDR3 is TGTGCCAGCAGCCCCCGGGGGATTACAGGAAACACCATATATTTT. Protein product: CASSPRGITGNTIYF.

The rearrangement joins TRBV2 to TRBJ1-1; D unclear. Germline V gene lookup returns CDR1 SNHLY and CDR2 FYNNEI. This CDR3 is 13 amino acids long. Trimming left V 7 bases short and J 3 bases short, with 12 bases between. The CDR3 protein is CASTTRRDTEAFF. The CDR3 bases are TGTGCCAGCACCACTCGGAGGGACACTGAAGCTTTCTTT.

The chain couples TRBV11-1 to TRBJ2-5; TRBD2 is a possible D gene (5 bases). From germline, CDR1 is SGHAT and CDR2 FQDESV (reference sequence). V lost 4 bases and J lost 1, with 10 bases in between. CDR3 size: 14 residues. The CDR3, as DNA: TGTGCCAGCAGCTCGGGGAGAGGCCAAGAGACCCAGTACTTC. It specifies CASSSGRGQETQYF.

V and J are TRBV5-4 and TRBJ2-1; 7 bases are shared with TRBD1. The CDR3 contains 15 residues. CDR1 is SGHNT and CDR2 is YYREEE in the germline V gene (reference sequence). V lost 0 bases and J lost 7; bases outside the gene matches: 7. CDR3 DNA: TGTGCCAGCAGCTTGGAAACCGGGACAGCGAATGAGCAGTTCTTC. Protein product: CASSLETGTANEQFF.

This clone came up once. The chain is built from TRBV10-3 and TRBJ2-3; D is possibly TRBD1 (6 bases). The CDR3 has 13 amino acids. V was trimmed by 7 bases and J by 5 bases, leaving 13 bases between them. Per germline, CDR1 ENHRY and CDR2 SYGVKD. The CDR3 DNA is TGTGCCATCAAACCAGGGGACGGAGATACGCAGTATTTT. Amino acid sequence: CAIKPGDGDTQYF.